The present entry profiles one T cell receptor (beta chain) with its context. Its antigen is currently unknown. The CDR3 regions of TCR beta were amplified from RNA transcripts. The HTBI set primed first-round TCR CDR3 RT-PCR. TCRdb processed the multiplex PCR reads anew with MiXCR; each CDR3 protein has one entry. The sample holds under 400,000 distinct CDR3 sequences, roughly 25% seen once. This entry comes from a study of T cells in Graves' hyperthyroidism and ophthalmopathy. Study-level background: Before treatment of any kind, peripheral blood was taken at initial diagnosis. Overall study results and limits: A median approximately 6.8 months before onset, the model predicted ophthalmopathy. Also found in blood were most expanded thyroid clonotypes above 0.001.

Every diagnosis used clinical symptoms, serum thyroxine and TRAb, thyroid ultrasound and orbital computed tomography. With V trimmed by 2 bases and J by 5 bases, 6 bases remained unmatched. The CDR3 contains 15 residues. The clonotype comes from a man in his fifties with Graves' hyperthyroidism. Sequencing used blood. The gene calls are TRBV12-3 or TRBV12-4 and TRBJ1-5; the match to TRBD1 covers 7 bases. Written as DNA, the CDR3 is TGTGCCAGCAGTTTATGGCAGGGGGGCGATCAGCCCCAGCATTTT. This sequence encodes CASSLWQGGDQPQHF.